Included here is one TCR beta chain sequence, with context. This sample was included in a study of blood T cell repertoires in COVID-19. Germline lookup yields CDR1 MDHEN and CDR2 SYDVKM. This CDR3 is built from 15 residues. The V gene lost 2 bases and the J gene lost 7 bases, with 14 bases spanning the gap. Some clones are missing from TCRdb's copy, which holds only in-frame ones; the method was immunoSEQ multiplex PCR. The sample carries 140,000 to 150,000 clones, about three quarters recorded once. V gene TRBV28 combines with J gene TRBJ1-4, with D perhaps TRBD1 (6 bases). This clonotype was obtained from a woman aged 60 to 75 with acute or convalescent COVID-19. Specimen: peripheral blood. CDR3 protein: CASSLTGIVSEKLFF. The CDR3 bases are TGTGCCAGCAGTTTAACAGGGATCGTGAGTGAAAAACTGTTTTTT.